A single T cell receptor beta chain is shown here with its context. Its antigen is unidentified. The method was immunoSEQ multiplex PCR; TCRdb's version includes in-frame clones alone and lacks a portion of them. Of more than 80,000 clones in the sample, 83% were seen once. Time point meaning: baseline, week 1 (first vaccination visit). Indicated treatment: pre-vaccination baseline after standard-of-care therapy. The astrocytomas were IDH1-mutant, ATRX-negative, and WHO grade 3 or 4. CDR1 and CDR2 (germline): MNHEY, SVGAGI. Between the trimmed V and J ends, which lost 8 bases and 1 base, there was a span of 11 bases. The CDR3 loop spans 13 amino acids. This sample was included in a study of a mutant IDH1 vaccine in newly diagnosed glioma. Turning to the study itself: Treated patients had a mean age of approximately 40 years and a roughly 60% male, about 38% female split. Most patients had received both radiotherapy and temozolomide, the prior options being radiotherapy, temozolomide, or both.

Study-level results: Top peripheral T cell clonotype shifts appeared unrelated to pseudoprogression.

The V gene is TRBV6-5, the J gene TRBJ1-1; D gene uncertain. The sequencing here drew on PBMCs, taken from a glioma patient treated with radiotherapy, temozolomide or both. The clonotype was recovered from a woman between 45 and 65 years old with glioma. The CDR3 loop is CASRSPKNTEAFF. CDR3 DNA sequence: TGTGCCAGCCGATCCCCCAAGAACACTGAAGCTTTCTTT.